This T cell receptor beta chain was sequenced during a study of cytomegalovirus exposure and HLA in healthy donors. General observations from the study: Among TCR beta chains, those listed as cytomegalovirus-associated numbered over 150. Specificity of a few CMV-associated chains for CMV antigens was verified in vitro.

From germline, CDR1 is SQVTM and CDR2 ANQGSEA. The CDR3 runs 17 residues. V lost 2 bases and J lost 9; bases outside the gene matches: 12. Donors came from a validation cohort of fewer than 150 subjects, distinct from the first 666-subject cohort. Profiling relied on immunoSEQ multiplex PCR, and the TCRdb table lists in-frame clones only, not all of them. Found here are 100,000 to 150,000 clones, roughly 87% of them singletons; the top ten hold about 1%. Comment on this clone: What it binds is not known.

This chain uses TRBV29-1 with TRBJ2-1, with 14 nucleotides matching TRBD2. The sequenced sample consisted of PBMCs. The receptor was derived from a woman between 18 and 29 years old in good health and CMV-seronegative. The CDR3 protein is CSVEMRLAGGVDGEQFF. The CDR3 coding sequence is TGCAGCGTTGAAATGCGACTAGCGGGGGGGGTTGACGGTGAGCAGTTCTTC.